This TCR beta chain was recorded in a study of blood T cell repertoires in COVID-19. The CDR3 runs to 14 residues. Germline V gene lookup returns CDR1 SEHNR and CDR2 FQNEAQ (reference sequence). Losses at the gene ends were 1 base for V and 3 bases for J; bases not matched to a gene: 2. Data came from immunoSEQ multiplex PCR; TCRdb stores just in-frame clones and leaves some out. This sample carries about 110,000 clones, 88% of them seen once, and the ten largest clones take 2.4%. Of note for this clone: The sample has other DNA sequences that encode this CDR3 too.

The chain recombines TRBV7-9 with TRBJ1-2, with 7 bases lining up with TRBD1. Sequenced input: peripheral blood. The sequence was obtained from a human donor in a cohort sampled during active COVID-19. CDR3 residues: CASSLGQGDYGYTF. CDR3 sequence (DNA): TGTGCCAGCAGCTTAGGACAGGGAGACTATGGCTACACCTTC.